These 15 T cell receptor beta chains originate from one sample sequenced in a study of T cell responses to AZD1222 COVID-19 vaccine. Libraries were prepared by immunoSEQ multiplex PCR; TCRdb keeps only in-frame clonotypes and omits some of them. In the table there are 120,000 to 150,000 clones, about 87% of which are singletons. Source: peripheral blood, taken on day 0 of AZD1222 vaccination. All receptors derive from an adult in good health.

This clone was recorded at least ten times. This chain uses TRBV19 with TRBJ1-1; the D is unclear. The CDR3 extends over 12 amino acids. V gave up 6 bases and J gave up 0 bases, with 5 bases separating them. Looked up from germline, CDR1 is LNHDA and CDR2 is SQIVND (reference sequence). The CDR3 loop is CASRVMNTEAFF. The CDR3 DNA reads as TGTGCCAGTAGGGTCATGAACACTGAAGCTTTCTTT.

The J gene is TRBJ1-1, the V gene TRBV27, with TRBD1 as a possible D gene (5 bases). Trimming cost V 2 bases and J 4 bases, with 14 bases left between them. This CDR3 comprises 15 residues. Germline CDR1 MNHEY, CDR2 SMNVEV (reference sequence). CDR3 sequence: CASSLMGGSGTEAFF. The CDR3 nucleotides are TGTGCCAGCAGTTTAATGGGGGGGTCGGGCACTGAAGCTTTCTTT.

The J gene is TRBJ1-5, the V gene TRBV28, with D unresolved. The CDR3 contains 15 residues. Trimming stripped 6 bases from V and 5 bases from J, with 17 bases between. Germline V gene lookup returns CDR1 MDHEN and CDR2 SYDVKM. For the CDR3, the DNA is TGTGCCAGCAGCTCCGTGGAGGGAGGTTATCAGCCCCAGCATTTT. Translation gives CASSSVEGGYQPQHF. Variable domain in full (rest from reference TRBV28 and TRBJ1-5): DVKVTQSSRYLVKRTGEKVFLECVQDMDHENMFWYRQDPGLGLRLIYFSYDVKMKEKGDIPEGYSVSREKKERFSLILESASTNQTSMYLCASSSVEGGYQPQHFGDGTRLSIL.

The count of this clone is one. This rearrangement joins TRBV19 to TRBJ2-7; a possible D gene is TRBD1 (6 bases). Germline CDR1 and CDR2: LNHDA and SQIVND (reference sequence). The length of the CDR3 is 15 residues. V dropped 4 bases and J dropped 3 bases, with 16 bases sitting between them. CDR3 nucleotides: TGTGCCAGTAGTACCCGACAGGCGGTTAGCTACGAGCAGTACTTC. This encodes CASSTRQAVSYEQYF.

This clone has ten or more counts. The chain has TRBV7-9 and TRBJ1-1; no reliable D call. The CDR3 has 16 amino acids. From germline, CDR1 is SEHNR and CDR2 FQNEAQ (reference sequence). V was trimmed by 4 bases and J by 8 bases, leaving 23 bases between them. The CDR3 DNA reads TGTGCCAGCAGCTCACCAAACCATCGGGCCGACTCAGAAGCTTTCTTT. This encodes CASSSPNHRADSEAFF.

This clone has just one count. The chain links TRBV5-6 to TRBJ1-1; perhaps TRBD1 as D (6 bases). The CDR3 is 16 residues long. The germline V and J ends were trimmed by 2 bases and 4 bases, with 18 bases remaining between them. CDR1 and CDR2 (germline): SGHDT, YYEEEE. The CDR3 bases are TGTGCCAGCAGCTTAGGGACAATTTCTGTAATCACTGAAGCTTTCTTT. Its protein is CASSLGTISVITEAFF.

This chain joins TRBV10-3 and TRBJ1-1, with a possible D match to TRBD1 (5 bases). The CDR3 spans 14 residues. CDR1 and CDR2 (germline): ENHRY, SYGVKD. Deletions cut 3 bases from V and 1 base from J, with 9 bases between. The CDR3, as DNA: TGTGCCATCAGTGACAGGGTAGGGAACACTGAAGCTTTCTTT. Translated: CAISDRVGNTEAFF.

V is TRBV28 and J is TRBJ1-2; D gene ambiguous. In germline, CDR1 is MDHEN, CDR2 SYDVKM. V lost 5 bases, J lost 3 bases, and 7 bases lay in between. The CDR3 extends over 12 amino acids. The CDR3 DNA reads TGTGCCAGCAGTAACGCCTACTATGGCTACACCTTC. Translation gives CASSNAYYGYTF.

This clone was observed a few times. The rearrangement uses TRBV6-5 and TRBJ2-5, with 7 bases lining up with TRBD1. The trim removed 2 bases at V and 5 bases at J, leaving 8 bases unmatched. The germline gives CDR1 MNHEY, CDR2 SVGAGI. The CDR3 sequence is 15 residues long. The CDR3 DNA reads TGTGCCAGCAGTTACCCTCCGACAGGGTGGGAGACCCAGTACTTC. It codes for CASSYPPTGWETQYF.

Points on this clone: Germline and junction disagree at one end, which may indicate a read error. The V and J genes are TRBV4-2 and TRBJ2-7; D is ambiguous. The germline V gene encodes CDR1 LGHNA and CDR2 YNFKEQ. This CDR3 contains 16 residues. The CDR3 here is CASNQPAASGTYEQYF. The CDR3 DNA sequence: TGTGCCAGCAACCAACCGGCAGCCTCAGGAACCTACGAGCAGTACTTC.

The chain combines TRBV9 with TRBJ1-2, with 9 bases that match TRBD1. Trimming cost V 4 bases and J 13 bases; bases outside gene matches: 20. CDR1 SGDLS and CDR2 YYNGEE come from the germline V gene. This CDR3 contains 16 residues. The CDR3 loop reads CASSLMAGQGHRATTF. The CDR3 DNA reads as TGTGCCAGCAGCCTCATGGCGGGACAGGGTCATCGGGCTACCACCTTC.

The CDR3 reads CASSSGISNNSPLHF. The CDR3, as DNA: TGTGCCAGCAGTTCAGGAATAAGCAATAATTCACCCCTCCACTTT. V gene TRBV27 combines with J gene TRBJ1-6; D remains ambiguous. Trimming left V 4 bases short and J 5 bases short, with 12 bases between. This CDR3 region has 15 residues. Germline CDR1 and CDR2: MNHEY and SMNVEV (reference sequence).

V is TRBV4-1 and J is TRBJ2-1, with TRBD1 matching over 9 bases. The CDR3 totals 18 residues. Germline CDR1 MGHRA, CDR2 YSYEKL. V lost 0 bases to trimming and J lost 7 bases; unmatched junction nucleotides: 13. This chain's CDR3 is CASSQEGLGDRERNEQFF. For the CDR3, the DNA is TGCGCCAGCAGCCAAGAAGGTCTCGGGGACAGGGAAAGGAATGAGCAGTTCTTC.

The sample holds a few counts of this clone. The chain links TRBV6-5 to TRBJ1-2; the match to TRBD1 covers 9 bases. CDR1 and CDR2 from the germline V gene are MNHEY and SVGAGI. V lost 0 bases to trimming and J lost 8 bases; unmatched junction nucleotides: 10. This CDR3 comprises 16 residues. CDR3 in DNA: TGTGCCAGCAGTTACTCAGGGGGACAGGGTGAAAGGGGCTACACCTTC. This codes for CASSYSGGQGERGYTF.

This clone was counted a single time. Other DNA sequences in the same sample also yield this CDR3. The chain is built from TRBV6-5 and TRBJ1-1; no firm D call. The CDR3 is 15 residues long. The V end lost 0 bases, the J end lost 3 bases, and 11 bases lay between the germline ends. Per germline, CDR1 MNHEY and CDR2 SVGAGI. The CDR3 sequence: CASSYSRSGDTEAFF. CDR3 in DNA: TGTGCCAGCAGTTACTCACGCTCTGGGGACACTGAAGCTTTCTTT.